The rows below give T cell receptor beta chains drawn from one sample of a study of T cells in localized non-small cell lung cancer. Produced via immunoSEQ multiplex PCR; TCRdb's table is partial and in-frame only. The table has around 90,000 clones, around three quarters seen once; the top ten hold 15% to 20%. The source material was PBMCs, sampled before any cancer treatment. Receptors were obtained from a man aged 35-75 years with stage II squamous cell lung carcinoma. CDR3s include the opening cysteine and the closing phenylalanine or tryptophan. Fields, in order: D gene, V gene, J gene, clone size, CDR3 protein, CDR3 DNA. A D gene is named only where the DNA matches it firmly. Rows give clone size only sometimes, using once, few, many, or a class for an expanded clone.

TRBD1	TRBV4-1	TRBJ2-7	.	CASSPRDRPPDIEYYEQYF	TGCGCCAGCAGCCCTCGGGACAGACCCCCTGATATAGAATACTACGAGCAGTACTTC
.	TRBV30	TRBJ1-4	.	CAWSGGANEKLFF	TGTGCCTGGAGTGGAGGGGCGAATGAAAAACTGTTTTTT
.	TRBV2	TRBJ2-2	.	CASSGGLGLGELFF	TGTGCCAGCAGCGGCGGGCTCGGGTTAGGGGAGCTGTTTTTT
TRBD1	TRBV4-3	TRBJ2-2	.	CASSQDWGTGARPGELFF	TGCGCCAGCAGCCAAGATTGGGGGACAGGGGCCCGGCCCGGGGAGCTGTTTTTT
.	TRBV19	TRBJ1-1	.	CASSVPGTGARTEAFF	TGTGCCAGTAGTGTACCGGGGACGGGGGCTCGCACTGAAGCTTTCTTT
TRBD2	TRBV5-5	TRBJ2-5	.	CASSLSGSGRAETQYF	TGTGCCAGCAGCTTGTCAGGTAGCGGGAGAGCAGAGACCCAGTACTTC
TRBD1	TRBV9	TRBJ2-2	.	CASSAGQGATGELFF	TGTGCCAGCAGCGCGGGACAGGGGGCCACCGGGGAGCTGTTTTTT
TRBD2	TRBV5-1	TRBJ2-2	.	CASSLDGLAGTGELFF	TGCGCCAGCAGCTTGGATGGACTAGCGGGAACCGGGGAGCTGTTTTTT
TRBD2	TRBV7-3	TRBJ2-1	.	CASSFGGRAFNEQFF	TGTGCCAGCAGCTTCGGCGGGAGGGCCTTCAATGAGCAGTTCTTC
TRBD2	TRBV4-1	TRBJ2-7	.	CASSQTMLAGGPRYSYEQYF	TGCGCCAGCAGCCAAACAATGCTAGCGGGAGGGCCAAGGTACTCCTACGAGCAGTACTTC
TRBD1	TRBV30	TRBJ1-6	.	CAWRGDRGNSPLHF	TGTGCCTGGAGGGGGGACAGGGGAAATTCACCCCTCCACTTT
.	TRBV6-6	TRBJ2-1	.	CASSFRYNEQFF	TGTGCCAGCAGTTTCCGTTACAATGAGCAGTTCTTC
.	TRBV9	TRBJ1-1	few	CASSNSRGGTEAFF	TGTGCCAGCAGCAATTCCCGGGGAGGTACTGAAGCTTTCTTT
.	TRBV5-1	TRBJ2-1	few	CASSLDPSSYNEQFF	TGCGCCAGCAGCTTGGATCCGAGCTCCTACAATGAGCAGTTCTTC
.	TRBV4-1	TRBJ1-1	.	CASSQLEQGNTEAFF	TGCGCCAGCAGCCAACTAGAACAGGGGAACACTGAAGCTTTCTTT
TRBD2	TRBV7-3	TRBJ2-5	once	CASSLTSGSGQETQYF	TGTGCCAGCAGCTTAACTAGCGGGAGTGGGCAAGAGACCCAGTACTTC
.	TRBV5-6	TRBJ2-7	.	CASRRGQTKSEQYF	TGTGCCAGCAGGCGTGGACAGACGAAGAGCGAGCAGTACTTC
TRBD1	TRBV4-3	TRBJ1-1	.	CASRPDRGTEAFF	TGCGCCAGCAGACCGGACAGGGGCACTGAAGCTTTCTTT
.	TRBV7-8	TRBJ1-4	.	CASSPLGEKLFF	TGTGCCAGCAGCCCATTGGGGGAAAAACTGTTTTTT
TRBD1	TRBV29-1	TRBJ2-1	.	CSVRDRGWDNEQFF	TGCAGCGTTCGCGACAGGGGATGGGACAATGAGCAGTTCTTC
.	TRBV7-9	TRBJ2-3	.	CASSLPGRTDTQYF	TGTGCCAGCAGCTTACCAGGGAGGACAGATACGCAGTATTTT
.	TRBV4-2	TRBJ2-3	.	CASSQVEDTQYF	TGTGCCAGCAGCCAAGTAGAAGATACGCAGTATTTT
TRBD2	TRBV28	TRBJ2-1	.	CASSSPTSGRAHEQFF	TGTGCCAGCAGTTCCCCGACTAGCGGGAGGGCCCATGAGCAGTTCTTC
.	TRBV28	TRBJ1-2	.	CASSLRDYGYTF	TGTGCCAGCAGTCTAAGGGACTATGGCTACACCTTC
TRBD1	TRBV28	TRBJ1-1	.	CASSLWGKGATVEAFF	TGTGCCAGCAGTTTATGGGGTAAGGGGGCGACGGTTGAAGCTTTCTTT
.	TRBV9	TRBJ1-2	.	CASSGWTDLNYGYTF	TGTGCCAGCAGCGGGTGGACAGATTTAAACTATGGCTACACCTTC
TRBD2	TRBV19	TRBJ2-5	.	CASSIGSGKYQETQYF	TGTGCCAGTAGTATAGGCAGCGGGAAGTACCAAGAGACCCAGTACTTC
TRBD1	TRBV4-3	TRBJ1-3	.	CASSLWTGDSGNTIYF	TGCGCCAGCAGCTTATGGACAGGGGACTCTGGAAACACCATATATTTT
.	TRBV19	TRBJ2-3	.	CASSIGRGFTDTQYF	TGTGCCAGTAGTATAGGCCGAGGGTTCACAGATACGCAGTATTTT
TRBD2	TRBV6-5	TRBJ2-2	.	CASSYSTSGDTGELFF	TGTGCCAGCAGTTACTCGACTAGCGGGGACACCGGGGAGCTGTTTTTT
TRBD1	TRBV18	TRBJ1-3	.	CASSRRQGDAGNTIYF	TGTGCCAGCTCACGGCGACAGGGGGATGCTGGAAACACCATATATTTT
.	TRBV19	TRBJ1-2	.	CASNLRTGIYGYTF	TGTGCCAGTAACCTAAGAACAGGGATCTATGGCTACACCTTC
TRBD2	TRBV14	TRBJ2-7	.	CASSQDSWRLADTYEQYF	TGTGCCAGCAGCCAAGATAGTTGGAGGCTAGCGGACACCTACGAGCAGTACTTC
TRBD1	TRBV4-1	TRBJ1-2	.	CASSSLLGQEANYGYTF	TGCGCCAGCAGCTCTCTCCTAGGACAGGAAGCTAACTATGGCTACACCTTC
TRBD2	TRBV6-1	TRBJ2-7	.	CASSGRLAGDNYEQYF	TGTGCCAGCAGTGGACGACTAGCGGGAGATAACTACGAGCAGTACTTC
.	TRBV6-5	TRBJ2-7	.	CASSYSNRLTYEQYF	TGTGCCAGCAGTTACTCGAACAGGCTAACCTACGAGCAGTACTTC
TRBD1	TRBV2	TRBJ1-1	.	CASSQGEDTEAFF	TGTGCCAGCAGTCAGGGGGAGGACACTGAAGCTTTCTTT
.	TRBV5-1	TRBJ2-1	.	CASSPGTGAVSNEQFF	TGCGCCAGCTCCCCCGGGACGGGAGCGGTGAGCAATGAGCAGTTCTTC
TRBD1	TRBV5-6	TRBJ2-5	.	CASSLSGTGQETQYF	TGTGCCAGCAGCCTCTCCGGGACAGGCCAAGAGACCCAGTACTTC
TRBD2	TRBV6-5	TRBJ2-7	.	CASSLLAGGYEQYF	TGTGCCAGCAGTTTACTAGCGGGAGGCTACGAGCAGTACTTC
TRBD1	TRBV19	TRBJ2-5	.	CASSTGTAFVWTQYF	TGTGCCAGTAGTACAGGGACAGCCTTCGTGTGGACCCAGTACTTC
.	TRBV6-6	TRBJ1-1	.	CASSSQGITEAFF	TGTGCCAGCAGTTCACAGGGAATCACTGAAGCTTTCTTT
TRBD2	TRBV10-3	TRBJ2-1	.	CAISEAGRKYEQFF	TGTGCCATCAGTGAGGCCGGGAGGAAGTATGAGCAGTTCTTC
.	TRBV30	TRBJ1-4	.	CAWSVDGQRGEKLFF	TGTGCCTGGAGTGTAGATGGACAGAGGGGGGAAAAACTGTTTTTT
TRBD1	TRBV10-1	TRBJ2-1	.	CASSCADRGNEQFF	TGCGCCAGCAGCTGTGCGGACAGGGGGAATGAGCAGTTCTTC
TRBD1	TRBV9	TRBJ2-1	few	CASSPRRGQGLVIGEQFF	TGTGCCAGCAGCCCCAGAAGAGGACAGGGGCTGGTAATTGGGGAGCAGTTCTTC
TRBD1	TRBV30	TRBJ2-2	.	CAWLRGQRNTGELFF	TGTGCCTGGCTGAGGGGACAGAGGAACACCGGGGAGCTGTTTTTT
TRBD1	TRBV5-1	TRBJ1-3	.	CASSLLTGEENTIYF	TGCGCCAGCAGCTTGTTAACAGGGGAAGAAAACACCATATATTTT
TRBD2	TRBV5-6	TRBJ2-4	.	CASSFSPGGAGDIQYF	TGTGCCAGCAGCTTTTCGCCGGGAGGGGCGGGGGACATTCAGTACTTC
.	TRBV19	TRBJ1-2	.	CASSLGAAVNYGYTF	TGTGCCAGTAGTCTTGGGGCAGCCGTTAACTATGGCTACACCTTC
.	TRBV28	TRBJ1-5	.	CASSLLWEPQHF	TGTGCCAGCAGTTTATTGTGGGAGCCCCAGCATTTT
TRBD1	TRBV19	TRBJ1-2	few	CASSIGTGIGYTF	TGTGCCAGTAGTATAGGGACAGGGATCGGCTACACCTTC